This T cell receptor (beta chain) was sequenced during a study of CD8+ T cells in alopecia areata. Study background: Treated patients swallowed 5 to 10 mg of oral tofacitinib twice daily.

To note about this clone: What it recognizes is unknown.

Study-wide points: Among patients, TCR sharing was less clear than in mice, a difference possibly due in part to HLA diversity in the patient population. Lesional tissue from the scalp (especially in alopecia totalis/universalis) showed higher clonality than normal scalp.

It was cDNA, reverse transcribed from extracted RNA, that served as the sequencing template. TCRdb's copy holds only in-frame clones and misses some; the assay was immunoSEQ multiplex PCR. The table has more than 200,000 clones, less than 80% seen once. This specimen consisted of CD4+ T cells sorted from blood, obtained at week 0. The source is a human donor with alopecia areata.

For the CDR3, the DNA is TGTGCCAGTAGTATACCGGCTAGCAATCAGCCCCAGCATTTT. This gives the protein CASSIPASNQPQHF. The V call is TRBV19, the J call TRBJ1-5; D remains ambiguous. Trimming removed 2 bases at V and 0 bases at J, with 5 bases between. The CDR3 contains 14 residues. The germline CDR1 and CDR2 sequences are LNHDA and SQIVND (reference sequence).